Listed here are 8 T cell receptor gamma chains from one sample, sequenced in a study of γδ T cells in repeated Plasmodium falciparum infection. Vgamma9/Vdelta2+ and Vdelta2-negative gammadelta T cells were flow-sorted from PBMC for bulk sequencing. TCRdb reanalyzed the multiplex PCR reads using CATT. The sample has approximately 26,000 gamma-chain clones; roughly 3.1% are singletons. Sequencing used gamma-delta T cells from blood. The receptors here all came from a pool of human donors (malaria-infected and uninfected, not separated).

Note on this clone: The TCRdb protein, from a much larger clone, departs from this DNA's translation at residue 10, likely by read error; the protein shown derives from the DNA. This chain links TRGV9 with TRGJ1 or TRGJ2. Since TCRdb gives no J gene, matching the DNA to germline was used here to assign it. The CDR3 runs 13 residues. Germline V lookup: CDR1 GITISATS, CDR2 ISYDGTV (reference sequence). The CDR3 nucleotides read TGTGCCTTGTGGGAGCCTTTGTGGTATAGGAAACTCTTT. Its translation: CALWEPLWYRKLF.

Ten or more counts support this clone. TCRdb has a much larger clone's protein, which differs at residue 15 from the translation of this DNA, likely because of a read error; what is shown is the protein translated from the DNA. This chain connects TRGV3 to TRGJ1 or TRGJ2. The germline V gene has CDR1 VTNTFY and CDR2 YDVSTARD (reference sequence). The CDR3 totals 17 residues. The CDR3 spells CATWDRRQPVNYYKELF. The CDR3 DNA is TGTGCCACCTGGGACAGGCGACAGCCCGTGAATTATTATAAGGAACTCTTT.

With regard to this clone: The mismatch at residue 5 between this DNA's translation and the TCRdb protein of a much larger clone likely reflects a read error; the protein shown is translated from the DNA. The chain joins TRGV9 to TRGJ1 or TRGJ2. TCRdb offers no J gene call, so here the DNA was matched to germline to obtain one. CDR1 GITISATS and CDR2 ISYDGTV come from the germline V gene (reference sequence). CDR3 length: 18 amino acids. CDR3 region: CALWGVPLPHRNYYKKLF. The CDR3 bases are TGTGCCTTGTGGGGGGTGCCCCTCCCTCACCGGAATTATTATAAGAAACTCTTT.

This clone was seen a handful of times. Translating this DNA gives a protein that differs at residue 12 from the TCRdb one, which belongs to a much larger clone; a read error is likely, and the protein shown is this translation. The chain is built from TRGV9 and TRGJ1 or TRGJ2. CDR3 length: 14 amino acids. Germline values: CDR1 GITISATS, CDR2 ISYDGTV (reference sequence). In nucleotides, the CDR3 is TGTGCCTTGTGGGAGGTGCTTCCCTATTATAAGGAACTCTTT. Its protein product is CALWEVLPYYKELF.

This clone was seen only a few times. The translation of this DNA and the TCRdb protein of a much larger clone differ at residue 9, probably owing to a read error; the protein shown here is translated from the DNA. The chain combines TRGV2 with TRGJ1 or TRGJ2. Since TCRdb gives no J gene, matching the DNA to germline was used here to assign it. CDR1 EGSNGY and CDR2 YDSYNSKV come from the germline V gene. The CDR3 sequence is 13 residues long. The CDR3 nucleotides read TGTGCCACCTGGGACGGGGTATATTGTAAGAAACTCTTT. Translated: CATWDGVYCKKLF.

The chain couples TRGV2 to TRGJ1 or TRGJ2. The J segment lost 9 bases and the V segment lost 2 bases, leaving 4 bases of the junction unmatched. This CDR3 contains 11 residues. Germline lookup yields CDR1 EGSNGY and CDR2 YDSYNSKV. CDR3 sequence: CATWDVIKKLF. The CDR3 bases are TGTGCCACCTGGGACGTGATTAAGAAACTCTTT.

This clone turned up a few times. The mismatch at residues 9 and 10 between this DNA's translation and the TCRdb protein of a much larger clone likely reflects a read error; the protein shown is translated from the DNA. CDR3 DNA: TGTGCCTTGTGGGAGGTTATTTATTGTGAGAAACTCTTT. Translation: CALWEVIYCEKLF. The chain combines TRGV9 with TRGJ1 or TRGJ2. Trimming cost V 1 base and J 11 bases; bases outside gene matches: 11. Per germline, CDR1 GITISATS and CDR2 ISYDGTV (reference sequence). CDR3 length: 13 residues.

This clone has at least ten counts. V gene TRGV2 combines with J gene TRGJP2. Trimming at V came to 0 bases and at J to 8 bases, leaving 6 bases not matched to a gene. The germline gives CDR1 EGSNGY, CDR2 YDSYNSKV. CDR3 size: 14 residues. The CDR3 DNA sequence: TGTGCCACCTGGGACGGGCCATGCGATTGGATCAAGACGTTT. Translated, it gives CATWDGPCDWIKTF.